The T cell receptor beta chain described here comes from a study of shared clonotypes between healthy human individuals. The study, taken as a whole, reports: Naive CD4 clonotype sharing across a few donors was around 5%. Sampling involved blood alone; tissue repertoires likely differ.

Generated by immunoSEQ multiplex PCR, the TCRdb table keeps only in-frame clones and is missing some. The sample shows about 2.3 million clones, just over 90% of them seen only once. On this clone itself: Antigen: not known.

Germline V CDR1 and CDR2: GTSNPN, SVGIG (reference sequence). CDR3 length equals 12 residues. V lost 2 bases to trimming and J lost 8 bases, with 10 bases between them. This sequence originates from a man younger than 35 in good health. Some clones in this sample may be carry-over from other donors' samples. The sample taken for sequencing was naive CD4+ T cells from PBMCs. The subset was: CD45RA+ positively selected. The V gene is TRBV30, the J gene TRBJ2-1, with D uncertain. The CDR3 bases are TGTGCCTGGAGTCCCCGGGTGGATGAGCAGTTCTTC. It codes for CAWSPRVDEQFF.